The 14 T cell receptor beta chains below all came from one sample that was sequenced in a study of blood T cell repertoires in COVID-19. Using immunoSEQ multiplex PCR, the repertoire was profiled, and TCRdb retains in-frame clones only, with some absent. The sample contains around 200,000 clones, around four fifths of which appear only once. Sequenced sample: peripheral blood. All receptors come from a woman aged 40 to 55 with COVID-19, enrolled during active disease.

Here the CDR3 DNA reads TGTGCCAGCAGTTACGCGTCGTTCCAAACCAGGAGGGGTCAGCCCCAGCATTTT. Residues: CASSYASFQTRRGQPQHF. The genes are TRBV6-2 or TRBV6-3 and TRBJ1-5, with D maybe TRBD1 (5 bases). Trimming cost V 2 bases and J 6 bases, with 23 bases left between them. Germline CDR1 reads MNHEY; CDR2 reads SVGEGT. This CDR3 has 18 amino acids.

The rearrangement links TRBV2 to TRBJ2-7; 10 bases map to TRBD2. CDR3 size: 15 residues. Germline CDR1 reads SNHLY; CDR2 reads FYNNEI. V lost 7 bases and J lost 3; bases outside the gene matches: 9. CDR3 bases: TGTGCCAGCACTGGGGGTCTAGCGGGGGACTACGAGCAGTACTTC. Translated, it gives CASTGGLAGDYEQYF. Full variable domain (outside the CDR3, taken from reference TRBV2 and TRBJ2-7): EPEVTQTPSHQVTQMGQEVILRCVPISNHLYFYWYRQILGQKVEFLVSFYNNEISEKSEIFDDQFSVERPDGSNFTLKIRSTKLEDSAMYFCASTGGLAGDYEQYFGPGTRLTVT.

J is TRBJ1-1 and V is TRBV2; D remains unclear. Per the germline V gene, CDR1 is SNHLY and CDR2 is FYNNEI. V lost 6 bases and J lost 0, with 14 bases in between. The length of the CDR3 is 15 residues. The CDR3 sequence: CASRLQTVVNTEAFF. CDR3 in DNA: TGTGCCAGCAGGCTACAGACGGTCGTGAACACTGAAGCTTTCTTT.

The chain employs TRBV2 and TRBJ1-4; D may be TRBD1 (6 bases). CDR3 size: 15 residues. V shed 7 bases and J shed 4 bases, with 16 bases lying between them. Germline assignment: CDR1 SNHLY and CDR2 FYNNEI. CDR3 in DNA: TGTGCCAGCACCTCAGGACAGCTATTTAATGAAAAACTGTTTTTT. This encodes CASTSGQLFNEKLFF.

This clone was found a few times. The chain is built from TRBV11-3 and TRBJ2-2; 10 nucleotides match TRBD2. This CDR3 is built from 16 residues. V was pared by 5 bases and J by 2 bases, with 5 bases of the junction left unmatched. Germline CDR1 SGHNT, CDR2 YENEEA. CDR3: CASSQREGPNTGELFF. Written as DNA, the CDR3 is TGTGCCAGCAGCCAGCGGGAGGGCCCCAACACCGGGGAGCTGTTTTTT.

The V call is TRBV5-1, the J call TRBJ2-1, with D perhaps matching TRBD2 (7 bases). This CDR3 is 16 amino acids long. Trimming stripped 3 bases from V and 2 bases from J, with 15 bases between. From germline, CDR1 is SGHRS and CDR2 YFSETQ. The CDR3: CASSSGGRETYNEQFF. In DNA form, the CDR3 reads TGCGCCAGCAGCTCTGGGGGGCGGGAGACCTACAATGAGCAGTTCTTC.

The chain links TRBV5-1 to TRBJ2-3; 12 nucleotides align to TRBD2. V was pared by 8 bases and J by 4 bases, with 14 bases of the junction left unmatched. CDR1 and CDR2 from the germline V gene are SGHRS and YFSETQ. The CDR3 loop spans 17 amino acids. For the CDR3, the DNA is TGCGCCAGTTCGCCCGGTCTAGCGGGAGGGGTGGCAGATACGCAGTATTTT. Translation gives CASSPGLAGGVADTQYF.

V gene TRBV7-3 combines with J gene TRBJ1-2; 8 nucleotides line up with TRBD1. The V and J ends lost 5 bases and 7 bases, in that order; junction bases with no gene match: 15. The CDR3 spans 16 residues. Looked up from germline, CDR1 is SGHTA and CDR2 is FQGTGA. The CDR3 nucleotides read TGTGCCAGCAGCCTCAGCCCCGGACAGGGTGTGGGTGGCTACACCTTC. Its protein is CASSLSPGQGVGGYTF.

The CDR3 bases are TGTGCCAGCAGTTACTCGGGGGGGAACACTGAAGCTTTCTTT. It specifies CASSYSGGNTEAFF. The chain is built from TRBV6-5 and TRBJ1-1; D is perhaps TRBD1 (5 bases). Germline-derived CDR1 and CDR2 are MNHEY and SVGAGI. V shed 0 bases and J shed 1 base, with 6 bases lying between them. CDR3 length: 14 amino acids.

The CDR3 region has the DNA TGTGCCACCAGTGAACCCGACAGCGATCAGCCCCAGCATTTT. Protein: CATSEPDSDQPQHF. The V call is TRBV24-1, the J call TRBJ1-5, with D possibly TRBD1 on 5 matching bases. Trimming left V 4 bases short and J 5 bases short, with 11 bases between. Germline assignment: CDR1 KGHDR and CDR2 SFDVKD. This CDR3 has 14 amino acids.

The chain links TRBV10-3 to TRBJ2-1; TRBD2 aligns across 11 bases. J lost 1 base, V lost 3 bases, and 5 bases had no gene match. The CDR3 is made up of 17 amino acids. Germline CDR1 and CDR2: ENHRY and SYGVKD. CDR3 residues: CAISELAGASSYNEQFF. Here the CDR3 DNA reads TGTGCCATCAGTGAACTAGCGGGGGCGAGTTCCTACAATGAGCAGTTCTTC.

V usage is TRBV7-9 and J usage is TRBJ1-1, with D possibly being TRBD1 (6 bases). The germline gives CDR1 SEHNR, CDR2 FQNEAQ (reference sequence). The CDR3 spans 16 residues. The germline V and J ends were trimmed by 2 bases and 0 bases, with 13 bases remaining between them. The CDR3 protein is CASSLNSGGMNTEAFF. The CDR3 nucleotides read TGTGCCAGCAGCTTAAACTCGGGGGGCATGAACACTGAAGCTTTCTTT. Together with reference TRBV7-9 and TRBJ1-1, the CDR3 gives the full variable domain: DTGVSQNPRHKITKRGQNVTFRCDPISEHNRLYWYRQTLGQGPEFLTYFQNEAQLEKSRLLSDRFSAERPKGSFSTLEIQRTEQGDSAMYLCASSLNSGGMNTEAFFGQGTRLTVV.

The chain joins TRBV29-1 to TRBJ1-1, with D unresolved. Germline lookup yields CDR1 SQVTM and CDR2 ANQGSEA. The CDR3 is 13 residues long. V was clipped by 6 bases and J by 8 bases, with 19 bases between them. The CDR3 sequence: CSVPSPSAEEAFF. For the CDR3, the DNA is TGCAGCGTCCCGTCCCCCTCCGCGGAGGAAGCTTTCTTT.

The chain combines TRBV19 with TRBJ2-7, with TRBD1 identical over 10 bases. V gave up 5 bases and J gave up 5 bases; unmatched junction bases: 9. Germline CDR1 is LNHDA and CDR2 is SQIVND (reference sequence). This CDR3 has 15 residues. The CDR3 sequence: CASSLGQGEIDEQYF. For the CDR3, the DNA is TGTGCCAGTAGTCTCGGACAGGGGGAGATCGACGAGCAGTACTTC.